This T cell receptor beta chain is drawn from a study of Tregs in tolerant kidney transplant recipients. Findings of the study overall: Expanding Tregs on activated donor B cells appeared to best identify donor-specific TCRbeta clones. No direct test of biological reproducibility was done here. Some patients' samples used different primers over time, so nucleotide sequences weren't comparable.

Worth noting for this clone: Its antigen remains unidentified.

With 2 bases clipped from V and 5 bases from J, the junction kept 6 bases outside the gene matches. The CDR3 length is 15 residues. From germline, CDR1 is SGHNT and CDR2 YYREEE (reference sequence). Profiled with immunoSEQ multiplex PCR; TCRdb holds only in-frame clones, not every one. In the table there are under 95,000 clones, approximately 90% of which are singletons. Sequenced here: Tregs from blood, sampled before the transplant. The chain joins TRBV5-4 to TRBJ2-7; 11 bases are a match to TRBD1. This TCR came from a human donor who received a combined kidney and bone marrow transplant. The CDR3 loop reads CASSLGRTGGHEQYF. The CDR3 nucleotides read TGTGCCAGCAGCTTAGGTCGGACAGGGGGCCACGAGCAGTACTTC.